This TCR beta chain was sequenced in a study of T cell repertoires in cytomegalovirus infection. In its sample, this clonotype was seen a few times. The antigen is unknown. The CDR3 is made up of 13 amino acids. CDR1 is SGHTA, CDR2 FQGNSA, per germline. Trimming stripped 5 bases from V and 5 bases from J, with 13 bases between. The study's findings and limits: There were HLA-C-restricted CMV-specific TCR beta clonotypes dominating the ex vivo response.

Using its own MiXCR run on the reads, TCRdb lists one record per CDR3 protein. Counted here are about 600,000 distinct CDR3 sequences, roughly 26% occurring once; the ten biggest clones make up under 8.5%. J is TRBJ2-7 and V is TRBV7-2; D might be TRBD2 (5 bases). Sequenced: CD8+ T cells from PBMCs. This TCR came from a human donor in good health (CMV status not recorded). Some clones in this sample may be carry-over from other donors' samples. CDR3: CASSQDGGDEQYF. CDR3 sequence (DNA): TGTGCCAGCAGCCAGGACGGAGGAGACGAGCAGTACTTC.